A selection of T cell receptor beta chains follows, all from one sample in a study of control samples from healthy donors and cancer patients. Clones were sequenced by immunoSEQ multiplex PCR, and TCRdb holds only the in-frame ones, with some missing. The table includes around 72,000 clones, more than 80% detected once. Source material: blood. The receptors derive from a man over 45 in good health. CDR3s include the opening cysteine and the closing phenylalanine or tryptophan. Each record gives: J gene, V gene, D gene, clone size, CDR3 protein, CDR3 DNA. D genes are given only for firm matches. Only some rows state a clone size, as once, few, many or a class for expanded clones.

>TRBJ1-2|TRBV27|NA|NA
CASSLGKNYGYTF
TGTGCCAGCAGTTTGGGGAAGAACTATGGCTACACCTTC
>TRBJ2-5|TRBV29-1|NA|NA
CSVRVETQYF
TGCAGCGTCAGGGTGGAGACCCAGTACTTC
>TRBJ2-5|TRBV27|TRBD2|NA
CASSLSIAGGGLQETQYF
TGTGCCAGCAGTTTATCAATAGCGGGGGGGGGACTCCAAGAGACCCAGTACTTC
>TRBJ1-6|TRBV27|NA|NA
CASTLGRAASPLHF
TGTGCCAGCACCTTGGGTCGGGCGGCTTCACCCCTCCACTTT
>TRBJ2-7|TRBV6-2/TRBV6-3|TRBD2|NA
CASSYLGTSGSEQYF
TGTGCCAGCAGTTATCTTGGGACTAGCGGGAGCGAGCAGTACTTC
>TRBJ1-5|TRBV7-2|NA|NA
CASTRQSNQPQHF
TGTGCCAGCACTCGACAGAGCAATCAGCCCCAGCATTTT
>TRBJ2-2|TRBV28|TRBD2|NA
CASSFGRATGELFF
TGTGCCAGCAGTTTCGGGAGGGCAACCGGGGAGCTGTTTTTT
>TRBJ1-5|TRBV5-5|NA|NA
CASSLVPGVSNQPQHF
TGTGCCAGCAGCTTGGTGCCAGGGGTCAGCAATCAGCCCCAGCATTTT
>TRBJ1-2|TRBV27|TRBD1|NA
CATGDRVYGYTF
TGTGCCACTGGGGACAGGGTCTATGGCTACACCTTC
>TRBJ2-1|TRBV30|NA|NA
CAWSEGSADGEQFF
TGTGCCTGGAGTGAGGGTAGCGCAGACGGTGAGCAGTTCTTC
>TRBJ2-4|TRBV11-3|TRBD1|NA
CASSEGQGEAKNIQYF
TGTGCCAGCAGCGAAGGACAGGGGGAAGCCAAAAACATTCAGTACTTC
>TRBJ2-7|TRBV7-9|NA|NA
CASRAGVEQYF
TGTGCCAGCAGAGCCGGGGTCGAGCAGTACTTC
>TRBJ1-4|TRBV4-1|NA|NA
CASSQEVTTTNEKLFF
TGCGCCAGCAGCCAAGAAGTAACTACAACTAATGAAAAACTGTTTTTT
>TRBJ1-5|TRBV18|NA|few
CASSPFPRKPQHF
TGTGCCAGCTCCCCCTTCCCCAGGAAGCCCCAGCATTTT
>TRBJ1-5|TRBV27|TRBD1|NA
CASKKPQGAIQPQHF
TGTGCCAGCAAAAAACCGCAGGGGGCGATTCAGCCCCAGCATTTT
>TRBJ2-2|TRBV7-8|NA|NA
CASRDIGAVTGELFF
TGTGCCAGCAGAGACATAGGAGCGGTCACCGGGGAGCTGTTTTTT
>TRBJ1-4|TRBV12-2|NA|NA
CASRPRGGIRLCEKLFF
TGTGCAAGTCGTCCCCGAGGAGGTATAAGGTTGTGTGAAAAACTGTTTTTT
>TRBJ2-5|TRBV21-1|NA|NA
CASSKALDRGQETQYF
TGTGCCAGCAGCAAAGCCCTAGACAGGGGCCAAGAGACCCAGTACTTC
>TRBJ2-7|TRBV4-3|NA|NA
CASSQDWVTREQYF
TGCGCCAGCAGCCAAGATTGGGTCACCAGGGAGCAGTACTTC
>TRBJ1-1|TRBV6-1|NA|few
CASSESLGGNSEAFF
TGTGCCAGCAGTGAATCCCTCGGTGGAAATTCTGAAGCTTTCTTT
>TRBJ2-1|TRBV7-9|NA|NA
CASSPFHSPRGDEQFF
TGTGCCAGCAGCCCTTTTCACTCCCCGAGGGGCGATGAGCAGTTCTTC
>TRBJ1-4|TRBV27|TRBD1|NA
CASSLIPGQGLNEKLFF
TGTGCCAGCAGCCTCATCCCGGGACAGGGCCTTAATGAAAAACTGTTTTTT
>TRBJ1-1|TRBV4-1|NA|NA
CASSQVGRGGTEAFF
TGCGCCAGCAGCCAAGTAGGTAGGGGAGGTACTGAAGCTTTCTTT
>TRBJ2-5|TRBV18|TRBD1|NA
CASSRDRGETQYF
TGTGCCAGCTCACGAGACAGGGGAGAGACCCAGTACTTC
>TRBJ2-1|TRBV24-1|TRBD1|NA
CATSGPGQGNEQFF
TGTGCCACCAGTGGTCCGGGACAGGGCAATGAGCAGTTCTTC
>TRBJ2-1|TRBV4-3|NA|NA
CASSQGRASYKQFF
TGCGCCAGCAGCCAAGGGCGGGCTAGCTATAAGCAGTTCTTC
>TRBJ2-3|TRBV4-2|TRBD1|NA
CASSQRGQGADTQYF
TGTGCCAGCAGCCAAAGGGGACAGGGGGCAGATACGCAGTATTTT
>TRBJ2-7|TRBV29-1|NA|NA
CSVERGGYEQYF
TGCAGCGTTGAGAGGGGAGGTTACGAGCAGTACTTC
>TRBJ2-1|TRBV11-3|TRBD2|once
CASSRSGEFGNEQFF
TGTGCCAGCAGCCGGAGCGGGGAGTTCGGCAATGAGCAGTTCTTC
>TRBJ2-1|TRBV7-8|NA|NA
CASSLTSARSSYNEQFF
TGTGCCAGCAGCCTAACGTCGGCCAGGAGCTCCTACAATGAGCAGTTCTTC
>TRBJ2-7|TRBV7-6|NA|NA
CASSAVGGQTYEQYF
TGTGCCAGCAGCGCAGTGGGGGGACAAACCTACGAGCAGTACTTC
>TRBJ1-4|TRBV18|TRBD1|NA
CASSPQGAGEKLFF
TGTGCCAGCTCACCACAGGGGGCAGGTGAAAAACTGTTTTTT
>TRBJ1-2|TRBV4-2|TRBD1|NA
CASSHGTGEVADGYTF
TGTGCCAGCAGCCATGGGACAGGGGAGGTGGCGGATGGCTACACCTTC
>TRBJ2-2|TRBV6-2/TRBV6-3|NA|NA
CASSYSFPPGELFF
TGTGCCAGCAGTTACTCGTTCCCCCCCGGGGAGCTGTTTTTT
>TRBJ2-5|TRBV7-9|TRBD1|NA
CASSLGTGDLETQYF
TGTGCCAGCAGCTTAGGGACAGGGGATTTGGAGACCCAGTACTTC
>TRBJ2-1|TRBV7-9|NA|NA
CASSFKGSEQFF
TGTGCCAGCAGCTTCAAGGGCAGCGAGCAGTTCTTC
>TRBJ1-1|TRBV29-1|TRBD1|NA
CSAQTGGTEAFF
TGCAGCGCACAGACAGGGGGCACTGAAGCTTTCTTT
>TRBJ1-6|TRBV10-3|NA|NA
CAISEDVNSPLHF
TGTGCCATCAGTGAGGACGTTAATTCACCCCTCCACTTT
>TRBJ2-1|TRBV6-4|NA|NA
CASSDSSYNEQFF
TGTGCCAGCAGTGACAGCTCCTACAATGAGCAGTTCTTC
>TRBJ2-1|TRBV24-1|NA|once
CATSDNVRGNNEQFF
TGTGCCACCAGTGATAATGTTCGGGGCAACAATGAGCAGTTCTTC
>TRBJ2-3|TRBV6-5|NA|NA
CASRASRSTDTQYF
TGTGCCAGCAGGGCCAGCCGAAGCACAGATACGCAGTATTTT
>TRBJ2-1|TRBV4-2|NA|once
CASSQYYGEQFF
TGTGCCAGCAGCCAATATTATGGTGAGCAGTTCTTC
>TRBJ1-1|TRBV19|TRBD1|NA
CASSPTTGAAEAFF
TGTGCCAGTAGTCCAACGACAGGGGCGGCTGAAGCTTTCTTT
>TRBJ2-7|TRBV5-6|NA|NA
CASSLSQVEQYF
TGTGCCAGCAGCTTGTCCCAGGTCGAGCAGTACTTC
>TRBJ2-1|TRBV5-1|TRBD2|NA
CASRGLAGGPHEQFF
TGCGCCAGCCGTGGACTAGCGGGAGGGCCGCATGAGCAGTTCTTC
>TRBJ1-1|TRBV7-6|TRBD1|NA
CASSSYGTGDTEAFF
TGTGCCAGCAGCTCCTACGGGACAGGGGACACTGAAGCTTTCTTT
>TRBJ2-7|TRBV7-2|NA|NA
CASSSFEAAYEQYF
TGTGCCAGCAGCTCGTTTGAAGCGGCCTACGAGCAGTACTTC
>TRBJ2-7|TRBV11-3|TRBD1|once
CASSLGGDRGCCEQYF
TGTGCCAGCAGCTTAGGTGGGGACAGGGGGTGCTGCGAGCAGTACTTC
>TRBJ2-7|TRBV5-5|NA|NA
CASSLVSGEAEQYF
TGTGCCAGCAGCTTGGTGTCAGGGGAAGCCGAGCAGTACTTC
>TRBJ2-3|TRBV5-1|TRBD2|few
CASSFRTSGSADTQYF
TGCGCCAGCAGCTTCCGGACTAGCGGGAGTGCAGATACGCAGTATTTT
>TRBJ1-2|TRBV6-5|NA|NA
CASKSEGLPYGYTF
TGTGCCAGCAAATCGGAGGGTCTACCGTATGGCTACACCTTC
>TRBJ2-2|TRBV27|NA|NA
CASSARESTGELFF
TGTGCCAGCAGTGCTCGGGAGAGCACCGGGGAGCTGTTTTTT
>TRBJ1-1|TRBV30|NA|NA
CAWSIGGGEAFF
TGTGCCTGGTCCATTGGGGGTGGTGAAGCTTTCTTT
>TRBJ1-2|TRBV19|NA|NA
CASSPRRGGYTF
TGTGCCAGTAGTCCTCGACGGGGTGGCTACACCTTC
>TRBJ1-6|TRBV18|TRBD1|NA
CASSPRSTGGTGENSPLHF
TGTGCCAGCTCACCCCGGAGTACAGGCGGGACAGGCGAGAATTCACCCCTCCACTTT
>TRBJ2-2|TRBV11-3|NA|once
CASSPPLAGGRSGAGELFF
TGTGCCAGCAGCCCCCCCCTGGCCGGGGGCAGAAGCGGGGCCGGGGAGCTGTTTTTT
>TRBJ2-7|TRBV11-2|NA|NA
CASKGVGGSYEQYF
TGTGCCAGCAAAGGAGTTGGGGGCTCATACGAGCAGTACTTC
>TRBJ2-3|TRBV29-1|TRBD2|NA
CSVGGSKGTDTQYF
TGCAGCGTTGGCGGGAGCAAAGGGACAGATACGCAGTATTTT
>TRBJ1-6|TRBV6-1|NA|NA
CASSEAPNSPLHF
TGTGCCAGCAGTGAAGCGCCCAATTCACCCCTCCACTTT
>TRBJ2-1|TRBV2|NA|NA
CASKDYNNEQFF
TGTGCCAGCAAGGACTACAACAATGAGCAGTTCTTC